This is a list of T cell receptor beta chains from one sample in a study of cytomegalovirus exposure and HLA in healthy donors. TCRdb's copy holds only in-frame clones and misses some; the assay was immunoSEQ multiplex PCR. The profile covers about 170,000 clones, with almost 80% appearing a single time and just under 6.5% taken by the ten largest. The specimen was PBMCs. All receptors derive from a man in his forties in good health and CMV-seropositive. CDR3s include the opening cysteine and the closing phenylalanine or tryptophan. The D gene is left open where the match is weak. Part of the rows lack a size; the others show once, few, many or a class for expanded clones.

V: TRBV5-1
D: -
J: TRBJ2-7
size: -
DNA: TGCGCCAGCAGCTTGGAAGGACACACAACCCACGAGCAGTACTTC
CDR3: CASSLEGHTTHEQYF

V: TRBV2
D: TRBD2
J: TRBJ2-5
size: -
DNA: TGTGCCAGCAACGAGCGGGAGGGCCGTGGTGAGACCCAGTACTTC
CDR3: CASNEREGRGETQYF

V: TRBV18
D: -
J: TRBJ2-2
size: -
DNA: TGTGCCAGCTCACCACTTGGGGCGGACACCGGGGAGCTGTTTTTT
CDR3: CASSPLGADTGELFF

V: TRBV6-6
D: TRBD1
J: TRBJ1-1
size: -
DNA: TGTGCCAGCAGAAAGACAGGGGGCGGGAACACTGAAGCTTTCTTT
CDR3: CASRKTGGGNTEAFF

V: TRBV25-1
D: -
J: TRBJ1-1
size: -
DNA: TGTGCCAGCAGTGAAGCAAACAAGGGGGAAGTGGAAGCTTTCTTT
CDR3: CASSEANKGEVEAFF

V: TRBV18
D: TRBD1
J: TRBJ2-1
size: few
DNA: TGTGCCAGCTCACCTAAAGGACAGGGAAGGGGCAATGAGCAGTTCTTC
CDR3: CASSPKGQGRGNEQFF

V: TRBV2
D: -
J: TRBJ2-7
size: -
DNA: TGTGCCAGCACCCCCTGGGGGGTCCAAATGATATCCGCGGACTTC
CDR3: CASTPWGVQMISADF

V: TRBV28
D: -
J: TRBJ2-7
size: -
DNA: TGTGCCAGCAGTTTAGGGGACCGGGAGAGGGTAGAGCAGTACTTC
CDR3: CASSLGDRERVEQYF

V: TRBV2
D: -
J: TRBJ2-2
size: -
DNA: TGTGCCAGCAGTGAAAGAGGAACCGGGGAGCTGTTTTTT
CDR3: CASSERGTGELFF

V: TRBV7-8
D: -
J: TRBJ2-7
size: -
DNA: TGTGCCAGCAGCTTAGCGGTAACAGGGAATTCGCCCTACGAGCAGTACTTC
CDR3: CASSLAVTGNSPYEQYF

V: TRBV11-2
D: -
J: TRBJ2-7
size: few
DNA: TGTGCCAGCAGCAAACTTGTCGAGCAGTACTTC
CDR3: CASSKLVEQYF

V: TRBV28
D: -
J: TRBJ2-7
size: -
DNA: TGTGCCAGCAGTACCGACCTGGAGGACGAGCAGTACTTC
CDR3: CASSTDLEDEQYF

V: TRBV29-1
D: -
J: TRBJ2-7
size: -
DNA: TGCAGCGTTGCAGGTTTGGACGAGCAGTACTTC
CDR3: CSVAGLDEQYF

V: TRBV5-4
D: -
J: TRBJ2-4
size: -
DNA: TGTGCCAGCAGCTTGGCCGCTGGAGGGCGCCAAAACATTCAGTACTTC
CDR3: CASSLAAGGRQNIQYF

V: TRBV2
D: -
J: TRBJ2-7
size: -
DNA: TGTGCCAGCACTCTGGACCCCCGGACTGGCGAGCAGTACTTC
CDR3: CASTLDPRTGEQYF

V: TRBV11-2
D: TRBD2
J: TRBJ2-1
size: -
DNA: TGTGCCAGCGGGGACCTAGCGGGATGTAGGAAATCATACAATGAGCAGTTCTTC
CDR3: CASGDLAGCRKSYNEQFF

V: TRBV15
D: TRBD2
J: TRBJ2-7
size: once
DNA: TGTGCCACCTCGCGACTAGCGGGAGTTTCCTACGAGCAGTACTTC
CDR3: CATSRLAGVSYEQYF

V: TRBV5-6
D: TRBD2
J: TRBJ2-7
size: -
DNA: TGTGCCAGCAGCTTTGATAGCGGGAGTAGCGTGCAGTACTTC
CDR3: CASSFDSGSSVQYF

V: TRBV7-7
D: TRBD2
J: TRBJ2-5
size: -
DNA: TGTGCTAGCAGCTGGACTAGCGGGAGGGGGGAGACCCAGTACTTC
CDR3: CASSWTSGRGETQYF

V: TRBV20-1
D: -
J: TRBJ1-1
size: -
DNA: TGCAGTGCGAGTTCAGGTCGGGGAGCTTTCTTT
CDR3: CSASSGRGAFF

V: TRBV2
D: TRBD1
J: TRBJ2-6
size: -
DNA: TGTGCCAGCAGGCACCGGGACAGGCTACTCTCTGGGGCCAACGGCCTGACTTTC
CDR3: CASRHRDRLLSGANGLTF

V: TRBV19
D: TRBD1
J: TRBJ2-1
size: once
DNA: TGTGCCAGTAGCCAAACAGGGGGCTCCTACAATGAGCAGTTCTTC
CDR3: CASSQTGGSYNEQFF

V: TRBV15
D: TRBD1
J: TRBJ1-2
size: -
DNA: TGTGCCACCAGCAGAGATAGGGACAGGTCTTTGGATGGCTACACCTTC
CDR3: CATSRDRDRSLDGYTF

V: TRBV28
D: -
J: TRBJ1-6
size: once
DNA: TGTGCCAGCAGTTTAGGGGCCGGGGGGGCTGCTAATTCACCCCTCCACTTT
CDR3: CASSLGAGGAANSPLHF

V: TRBV6-5
D: -
J: TRBJ2-2
size: -
DNA: TGTGCCAGCAGCCCCCCGAAGCTAAACACCGGGGAGCTGTTTTTT
CDR3: CASSPPKLNTGELFF

V: TRBV11-2
D: TRBD2
J: TRBJ2-3
size: -
DNA: TGTGCCAGCAGCTCAACTAGCGGGAGGGCCGGGACAGATACGCAGTATTTT
CDR3: CASSSTSGRAGTDTQYF

V: TRBV27
D: TRBD1
J: TRBJ2-7
size: -
DNA: TGTGCCAGCAGACCCCAGGGGGAACCCTACGAGCAGTACTTC
CDR3: CASRPQGEPYEQYF

V: TRBV11-2
D: -
J: TRBJ2-1
size: -
DNA: TGTGCCAGCAGCTTGGAAAGGGGTCCCTACAATGAGCAGTTCTTC
CDR3: CASSLERGPYNEQFF

V: TRBV11-3
D: TRBD1
J: TRBJ2-1
size: -
DNA: TGTGCCAGCAGCTTACGACAGGGGGTCAGCGTGCCGTTCTTC
CDR3: CASSLRQGVSVPFF

V: TRBV28
D: TRBD1
J: TRBJ2-1
size: -
DNA: TGTGCCAGCACCCTTCTGGGGGGACAGGGTGTAAATGAGCAGTTCTTC
CDR3: CASTLLGGQGVNEQFF

V: TRBV4-1
D: -
J: TRBJ2-1
size: once
DNA: TGCGCCAGCAGCCAAGAGGGCAGGCTCGGTGGGGCTGAGCAGTTCTTC
CDR3: CASSQEGRLGGAEQFF

V: TRBV5-1
D: -
J: TRBJ2-2
size: few
DNA: TGCGCCAGCAGCTTGGCGGGAGAAGGCACCGGGGAGCTGTTTTTT
CDR3: CASSLAGEGTGELFF

V: TRBV27
D: -
J: TRBJ2-3
size: once
DNA: TGTGCCAGCAGTTTCCTCGGGGATACGCAGTATTTT
CDR3: CASSFLGDTQYF

V: TRBV6-5
D: -
J: TRBJ1-4
size: -
DNA: TGTGCCAGCAGTTACTCTGGACAGTGGGAGGAAAAACTGTTTTTT
CDR3: CASSYSGQWEEKLFF

V: TRBV10-1
D: -
J: TRBJ2-2
size: -
DNA: TGCGCCAGCAGTGACCCAGGATACAACACCGGGGAGCTGTTTTTT
CDR3: CASSDPGYNTGELFF

V: TRBV6-6
D: -
J: TRBJ1-1
size: -
DNA: TGTGCCAGCAGGCGAGGACAGTCTGAAGCTTTCTTT
CDR3: CASRRGQSEAFF

V: TRBV7-8
D: TRBD2
J: TRBJ2-5
size: few
DNA: TGTGCCAGCAGCTTAGGGACTAGCGGGAGGGAGACCCAGTACTTC
CDR3: CASSLGTSGRETQYF

V: TRBV21-1
D: -
J: TRBJ1-4
size: -
DNA: TGTGCCAGCACCAAAGACCCAGCAACTAATGAAAAACTGTTTTTT
CDR3: CASTKDPATNEKLFF

V: TRBV27
D: TRBD1
J: TRBJ2-7
size: -
DNA: TGTGCCAGCAGTTTACCTACAGGACAGGGGTCATACGAGCAGTACTTC
CDR3: CASSLPTGQGSYEQYF

V: TRBV10-3
D: -
J: TRBJ2-7
size: -
DNA: TGTGCCATCAGTCGGGACATCTCCTACGAGCAGTACTTC
CDR3: CAISRDISYEQYF

V: TRBV10-3
D: TRBD2
J: TRBJ2-1
size: -
DNA: TGTGCCATCACAGGGACTAGCGGAGCCAATGAGCAGTTCTTC
CDR3: CAITGTSGANEQFF

V: TRBV5-1
D: TRBD2
J: TRBJ2-1
size: -
DNA: TGCGCCAGCAGCTTCGAAGGGGAGGGTGAGCAGTTCTTC
CDR3: CASSFEGEGEQFF

V: TRBV5-1
D: -
J: TRBJ2-1
size: -
DNA: TGCGCCAGCAGCTCCATACTAGTCCGAGCAAGTAATGAGCAGTTCTTC
CDR3: CASSSILVRASNEQFF

V: TRBV9
D: -
J: TRBJ2-1
size: once
DNA: TGTGCCAGCAGCGCCGGTGAGGGCCTCTCCTACAATGAGCAGTTCTTC
CDR3: CASSAGEGLSYNEQFF

V: TRBV5-1
D: -
J: TRBJ2-5
size: -
DNA: TGCGCCAGCAGCACGGGTAGGGGCCAAGAGACCCAGTACTTC
CDR3: CASSTGRGQETQYF

V: TRBV7-2
D: TRBD2
J: TRBJ2-1
size: -
DNA: TGTGCCAGCAGCTACCGGACTAGCGGTAGCGGTGAGCAGTTCTTC
CDR3: CASSYRTSGSGEQFF